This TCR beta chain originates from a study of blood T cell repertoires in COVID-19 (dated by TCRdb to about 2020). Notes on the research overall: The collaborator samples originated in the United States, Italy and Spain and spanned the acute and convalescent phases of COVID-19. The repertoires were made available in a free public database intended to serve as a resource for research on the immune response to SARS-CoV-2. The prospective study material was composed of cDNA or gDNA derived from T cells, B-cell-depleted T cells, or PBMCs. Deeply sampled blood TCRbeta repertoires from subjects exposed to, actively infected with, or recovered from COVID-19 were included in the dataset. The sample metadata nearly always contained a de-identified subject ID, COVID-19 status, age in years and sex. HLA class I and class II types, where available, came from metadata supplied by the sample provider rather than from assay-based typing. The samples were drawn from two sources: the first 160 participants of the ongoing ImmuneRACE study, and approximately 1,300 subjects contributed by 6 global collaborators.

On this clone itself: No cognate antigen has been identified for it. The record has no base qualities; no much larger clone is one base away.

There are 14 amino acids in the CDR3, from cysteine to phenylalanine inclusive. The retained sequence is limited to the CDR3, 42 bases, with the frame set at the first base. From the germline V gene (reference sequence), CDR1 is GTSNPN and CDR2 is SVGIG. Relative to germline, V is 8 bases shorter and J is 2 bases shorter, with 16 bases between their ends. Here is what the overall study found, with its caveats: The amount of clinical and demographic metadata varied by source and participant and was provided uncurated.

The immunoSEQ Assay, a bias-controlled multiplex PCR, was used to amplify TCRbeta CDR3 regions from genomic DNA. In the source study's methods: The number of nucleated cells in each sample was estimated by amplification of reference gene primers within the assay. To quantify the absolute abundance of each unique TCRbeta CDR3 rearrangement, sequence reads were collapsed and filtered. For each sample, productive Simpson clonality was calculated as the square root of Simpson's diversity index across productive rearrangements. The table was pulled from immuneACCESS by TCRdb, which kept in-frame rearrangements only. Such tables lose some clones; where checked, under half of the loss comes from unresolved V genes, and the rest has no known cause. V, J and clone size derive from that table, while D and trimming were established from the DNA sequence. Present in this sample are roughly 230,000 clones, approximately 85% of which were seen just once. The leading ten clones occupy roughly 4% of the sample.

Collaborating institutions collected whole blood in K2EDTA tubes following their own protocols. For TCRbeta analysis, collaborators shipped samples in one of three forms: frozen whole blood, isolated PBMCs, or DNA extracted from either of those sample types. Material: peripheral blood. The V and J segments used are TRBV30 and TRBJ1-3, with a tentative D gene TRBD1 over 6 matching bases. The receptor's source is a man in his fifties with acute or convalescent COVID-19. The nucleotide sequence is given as TGTGCCAATACAGTCGGGGGGCCTGGAAACACCATATATTTT. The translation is CANTVGGPGNTIYF.